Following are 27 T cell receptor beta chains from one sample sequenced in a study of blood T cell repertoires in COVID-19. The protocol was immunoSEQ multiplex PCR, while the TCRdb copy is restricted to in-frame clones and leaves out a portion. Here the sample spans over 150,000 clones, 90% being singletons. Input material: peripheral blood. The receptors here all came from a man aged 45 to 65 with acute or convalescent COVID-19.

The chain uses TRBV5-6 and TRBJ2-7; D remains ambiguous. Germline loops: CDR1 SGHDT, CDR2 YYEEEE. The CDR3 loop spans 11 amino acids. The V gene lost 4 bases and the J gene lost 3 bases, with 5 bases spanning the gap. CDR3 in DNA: TGTGCCAGCAGCAGACACTACGAGCAGTACGTC. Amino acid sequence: CASSRHYEQYV.

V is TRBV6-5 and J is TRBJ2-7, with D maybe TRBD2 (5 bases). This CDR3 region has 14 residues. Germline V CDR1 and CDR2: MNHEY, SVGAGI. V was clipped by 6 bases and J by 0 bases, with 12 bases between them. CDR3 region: CASRRTGSSYEQYV. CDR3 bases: TGTGCCAGCAGACGGACGGGGAGCTCCTACGAGCAGTACGTC.

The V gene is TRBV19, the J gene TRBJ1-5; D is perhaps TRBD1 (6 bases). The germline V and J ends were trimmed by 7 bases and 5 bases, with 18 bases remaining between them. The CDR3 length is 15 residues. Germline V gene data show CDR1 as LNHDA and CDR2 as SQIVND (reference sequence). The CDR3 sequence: CASTTQGLGDQPQHF. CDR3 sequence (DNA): TGTGCCAGTACCACACAGGGATTGGGCGATCAGCCCCAGCATTTT.

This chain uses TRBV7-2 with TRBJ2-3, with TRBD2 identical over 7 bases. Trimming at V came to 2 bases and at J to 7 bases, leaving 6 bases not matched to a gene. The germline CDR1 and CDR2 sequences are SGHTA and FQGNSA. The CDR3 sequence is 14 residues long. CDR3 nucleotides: TGTGCCAGCAGCTTAATCGCGGGAGTAAATACGCAGTATTTT. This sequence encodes CASSLIAGVNTQYF.

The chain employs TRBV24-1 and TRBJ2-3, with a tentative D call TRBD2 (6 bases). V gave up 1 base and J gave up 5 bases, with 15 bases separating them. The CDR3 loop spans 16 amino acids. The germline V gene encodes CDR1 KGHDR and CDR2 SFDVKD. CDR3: CATSDFRGGPGDTQYF. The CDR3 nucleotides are TGTGCCACCAGTGATTTTAGAGGAGGGCCGGGAGATACGCAGTATTTT.

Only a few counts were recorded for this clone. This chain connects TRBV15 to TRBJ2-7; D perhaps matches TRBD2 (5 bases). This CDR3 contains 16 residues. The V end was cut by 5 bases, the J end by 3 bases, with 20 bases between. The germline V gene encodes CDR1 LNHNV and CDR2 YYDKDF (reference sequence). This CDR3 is CATSDDFLATSYEQYF. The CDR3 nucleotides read TGTGCCACCAGCGACGACTTTCTAGCAACTAGCTACGAGCAGTACTTC. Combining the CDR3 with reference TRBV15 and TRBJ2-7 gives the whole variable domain DAMVIQNPRYQVTQFGKPVTLSCSQTLNHNVMYWYQQKSSQAPKLLFHYYDKDFNNEADTPDNFQSRRPNTSFCFLDIRSPGLGDTAMYLCATSDDFLATSYEQYFGPGTRLTVT.

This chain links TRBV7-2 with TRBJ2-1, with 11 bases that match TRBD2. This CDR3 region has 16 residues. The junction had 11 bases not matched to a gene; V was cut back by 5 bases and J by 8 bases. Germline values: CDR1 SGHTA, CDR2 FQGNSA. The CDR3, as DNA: TGTGCCAGCAGCCCTCCGGGTCTAGCGGGGGGCCATGAGCAGTTCTTC. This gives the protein CASSPPGLAGGHEQFF.

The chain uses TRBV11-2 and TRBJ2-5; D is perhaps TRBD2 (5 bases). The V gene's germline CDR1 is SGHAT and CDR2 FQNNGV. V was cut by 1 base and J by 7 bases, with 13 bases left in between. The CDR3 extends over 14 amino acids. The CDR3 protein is CASSLAAASATQYF. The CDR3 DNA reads TGTGCCAGCAGCTTAGCAGCGGCCAGCGCGACCCAGTACTTC.

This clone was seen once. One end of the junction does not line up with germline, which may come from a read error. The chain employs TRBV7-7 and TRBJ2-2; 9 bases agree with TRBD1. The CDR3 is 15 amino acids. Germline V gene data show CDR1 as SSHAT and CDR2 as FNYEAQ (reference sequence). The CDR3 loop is CASSQTGGYTGELFF. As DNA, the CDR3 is TGTGCTAGCAGCCAGACAGGGGGGTACACCGGGGAGCTGTTTTTT. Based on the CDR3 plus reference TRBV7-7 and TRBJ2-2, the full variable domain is GAGVSQSPRYKVTKRGQDVTLRCDPISSHATLYWYQQALGQGPEFLTYFNYEAQPDKSGLPSDRFSAERPEGSISTLTIQRTEQRDSAMYRCASSQTGGYTGELFFGEGSRLTVL.

The CDR3 loop is CASSGNSGQTVADTQYF. The CDR3 DNA is TGTGCCAGCAGCGGAAACAGCGGACAGACCGTCGCAGATACGCAGTATTTT. The chain combines TRBV5-4 with TRBJ2-3; D is possibly TRBD1 (6 bases). The CDR3 contains 17 residues. The V end was cut by 4 bases, the J end by 4 bases, with 22 bases between. Germline CDR1 reads SGHNT; CDR2 reads YYREEE (reference sequence).

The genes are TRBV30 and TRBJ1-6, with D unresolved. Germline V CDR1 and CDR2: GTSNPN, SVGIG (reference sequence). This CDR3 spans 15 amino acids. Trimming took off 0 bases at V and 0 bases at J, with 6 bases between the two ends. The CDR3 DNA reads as TGTGCCTGGAGTGTACTGAGCTCCTATAATTCACCCCTCCACTTT. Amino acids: CAWSVLSSYNSPLHF.

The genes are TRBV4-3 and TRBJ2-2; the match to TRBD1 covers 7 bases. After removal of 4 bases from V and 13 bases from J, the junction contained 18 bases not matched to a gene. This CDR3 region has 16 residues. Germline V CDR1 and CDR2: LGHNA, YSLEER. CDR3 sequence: CASSPSSGTDAGGLFF. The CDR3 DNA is TGCGCCAGCAGCCCCTCTTCCGGGACAGACGCAGGCGGGCTGTTTTTT.

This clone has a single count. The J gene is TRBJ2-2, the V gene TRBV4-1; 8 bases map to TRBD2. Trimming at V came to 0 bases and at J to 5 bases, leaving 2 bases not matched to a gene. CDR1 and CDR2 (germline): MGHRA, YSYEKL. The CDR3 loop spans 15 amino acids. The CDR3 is CASSQDPSGTGELFF. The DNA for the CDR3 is TGCGCCAGCAGCCAAGATCCTAGCGGGACCGGGGAGCTGTTTTTT.

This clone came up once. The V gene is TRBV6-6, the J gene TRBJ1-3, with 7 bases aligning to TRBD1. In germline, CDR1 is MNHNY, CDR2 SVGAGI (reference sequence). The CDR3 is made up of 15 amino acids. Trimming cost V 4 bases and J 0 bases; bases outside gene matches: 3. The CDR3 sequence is CASSWGQTSGNTIYF. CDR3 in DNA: TGTGCCAGCAGTTGGGGACAGACCTCTGGAAACACCATATATTTT.

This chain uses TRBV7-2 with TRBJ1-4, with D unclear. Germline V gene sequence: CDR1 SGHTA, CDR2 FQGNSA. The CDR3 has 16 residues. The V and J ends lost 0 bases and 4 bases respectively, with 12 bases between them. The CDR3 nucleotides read TGTGCCAGCAGCTTAGCGATGACGGACTATAATGAAAAACTGTTTTTT. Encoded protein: CASSLAMTDYNEKLFF. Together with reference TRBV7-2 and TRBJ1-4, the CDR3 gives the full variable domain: GAGVSQSPSNKVTEKGKDVELRCDPISGHTALYWYRQSLGQGLEFLIYFQGNSAPDKSGLPSDRFSAERTGGSVSTLTIQRTQQEDSAVYLCASSLAMTDYNEKLFFGSGTQLSVL.

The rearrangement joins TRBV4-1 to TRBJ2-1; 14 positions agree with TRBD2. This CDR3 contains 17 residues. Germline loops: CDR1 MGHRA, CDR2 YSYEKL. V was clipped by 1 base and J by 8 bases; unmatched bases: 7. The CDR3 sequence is CASSQGLTSGRADEQFF. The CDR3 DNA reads TGCGCCAGCAGCCAAGGATTGACTAGCGGGAGGGCCGATGAGCAGTTCTTC.

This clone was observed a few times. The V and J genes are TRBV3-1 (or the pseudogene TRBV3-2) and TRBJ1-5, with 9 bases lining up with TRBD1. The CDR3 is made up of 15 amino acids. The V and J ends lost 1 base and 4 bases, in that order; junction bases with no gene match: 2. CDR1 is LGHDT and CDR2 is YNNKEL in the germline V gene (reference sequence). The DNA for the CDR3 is TGTGCCAGCAGCCAAGGCGGACAGGGGAATCAGCCCCAGCATTTT. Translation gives CASSQGGQGNQPQHF.

The CDR3 spells CASSESMDRTFSPLHF. CDR3 DNA: TGTGCCAGCAGTGAATCGATGGACAGGACCTTCTCACCCCTCCACTTT. The V gene is TRBV6-1, the J gene TRBJ1-6; 7 nucleotides align to TRBD1. The CDR3 has 16 amino acids. The J segment lost 10 bases and the V segment lost 2 bases, leaving 11 bases of the junction unmatched. Germline CDR1 reads MNHNS; CDR2 reads SASEGT.

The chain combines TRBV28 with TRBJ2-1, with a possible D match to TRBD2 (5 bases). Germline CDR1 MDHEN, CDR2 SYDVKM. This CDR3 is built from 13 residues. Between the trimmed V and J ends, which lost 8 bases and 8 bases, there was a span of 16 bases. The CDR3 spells CASGTLAFDEQFF. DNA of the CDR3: TGTGCCAGCGGCACTCTAGCTTTCGATGAGCAGTTCTTC. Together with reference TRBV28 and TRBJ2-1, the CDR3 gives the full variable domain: DVKVTQSSRYLVKRTGEKVFLECVQDMDHENMFWYRQDPGLGLRLIYFSYDVKMKEKGDIPEGYSVSREKKERFSLILESASTNQTSMYLCASGTLAFDEQFFGPGTRLTVL.

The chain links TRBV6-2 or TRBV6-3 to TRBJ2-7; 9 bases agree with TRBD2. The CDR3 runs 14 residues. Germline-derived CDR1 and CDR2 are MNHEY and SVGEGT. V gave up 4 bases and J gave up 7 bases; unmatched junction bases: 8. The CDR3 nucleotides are TGTGCCAGCAGTTCGGCTAGCGGGACTCGGGAGCAGTACTTC. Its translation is CASSSASGTREQYF.

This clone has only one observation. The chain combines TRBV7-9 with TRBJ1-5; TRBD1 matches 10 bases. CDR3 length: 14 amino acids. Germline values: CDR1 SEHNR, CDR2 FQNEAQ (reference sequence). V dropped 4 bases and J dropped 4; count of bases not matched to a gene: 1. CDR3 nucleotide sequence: TGTGCCAGCAGCTGGGACAGGGGAAATCAGCCCCAGCATTTT. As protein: CASSWDRGNQPQHF.

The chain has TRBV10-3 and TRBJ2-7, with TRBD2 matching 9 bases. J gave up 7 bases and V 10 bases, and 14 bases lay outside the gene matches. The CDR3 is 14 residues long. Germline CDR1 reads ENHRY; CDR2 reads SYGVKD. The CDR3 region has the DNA TGTGCCACCCAGGGGTCGGTTAGCGGGGGTGAGCAGTACGTC. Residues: CATQGSVSGGEQYV.

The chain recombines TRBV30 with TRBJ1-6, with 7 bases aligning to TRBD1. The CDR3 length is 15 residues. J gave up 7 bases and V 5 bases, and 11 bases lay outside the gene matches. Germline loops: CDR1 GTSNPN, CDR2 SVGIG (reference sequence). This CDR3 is CAWGAGPGGNSPLHF. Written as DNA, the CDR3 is TGTGCCTGGGGGGCCGGGCCAGGGGGAAATTCACCCCTCCACTTT.

The CDR3: CASSLLETDTQYF. CDR3 sequence (DNA): TGTGCCAGCAGCTTGCTGGAGACAGATACGCAGTATTTT. This sequence joins TRBV7-9 and TRBJ2-3; D is uncertain. The V end was cut by 3 bases, the J end by 3 bases, with 7 bases between. Germline CDR1 is SEHNR and CDR2 is FQNEAQ (reference sequence). CDR3 length: 13 amino acids.

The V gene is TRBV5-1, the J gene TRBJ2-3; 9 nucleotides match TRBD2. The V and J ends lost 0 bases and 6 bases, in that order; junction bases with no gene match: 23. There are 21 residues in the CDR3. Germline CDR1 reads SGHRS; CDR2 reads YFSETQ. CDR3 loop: CASSLGSEVGFQAGGWDTQYF. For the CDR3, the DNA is TGCGCCAGCAGCTTGGGGTCTGAAGTCGGGTTCCAAGCGGGGGGCTGGGATACGCAGTATTTT. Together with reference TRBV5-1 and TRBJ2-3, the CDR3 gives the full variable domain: KAGVTQTPRYLIKTRGQQVTLSCSPISGHRSVSWYQQTPGQGLQFLFEYFSETQRNKGNFPGRFSGRQFSNSRSEMNVSTLELGDSALYLCASSLGSEVGFQAGGWDTQYFGPGTRLTVL.

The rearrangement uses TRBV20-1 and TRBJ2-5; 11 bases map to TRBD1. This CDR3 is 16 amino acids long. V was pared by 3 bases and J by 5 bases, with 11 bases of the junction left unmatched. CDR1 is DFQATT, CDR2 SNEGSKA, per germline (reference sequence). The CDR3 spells CSASRPGQGGSETQYF. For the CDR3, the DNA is TGCAGTGCTAGTAGACCGGGACAGGGGGGCAGCGAGACCCAGTACTTC.

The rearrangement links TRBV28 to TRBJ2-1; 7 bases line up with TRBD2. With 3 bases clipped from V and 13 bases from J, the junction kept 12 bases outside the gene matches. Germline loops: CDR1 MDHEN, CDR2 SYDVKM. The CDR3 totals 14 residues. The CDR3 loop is CASSFATLASGQFF. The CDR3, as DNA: TGTGCCAGCAGTTTTGCGACGCTCGCTAGCGGCCAGTTCTTC. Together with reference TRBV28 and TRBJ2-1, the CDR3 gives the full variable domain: DVKVTQSSRYLVKRTGEKVFLECVQDMDHENMFWYRQDPGLGLRLIYFSYDVKMKEKGDIPEGYSVSREKKERFSLILESASTNQTSMYLCASSFATLASGQFFGPGTRLTVL.